The present T cell receptor beta chain was sequenced within a study of T cell clusters in autoimmune cytopenias (dated by TCRdb to about 2019). As for the study more broadly: TRB sequencing reached a median depth of 51,575 reads per sample and yielded a median of around 2,200 distinct TRB clonotypes per sample. The goal of the study was to find out whether patients with autoimmune cytopenia have a disease-specific immune repertoire signature that could be used as a blood-based biomarker. Peripheral blood TRB and IGH repertoires were sequenced in autoimmune cytopenia patients at active disease and during treatment follow-up, alongside healthy, CLL and autoimmune hepatitis controls. The investigation overall reported the following: A lack of physiological T cell clusters in primary autoimmune cytopenia patients was suggested by GLIPH, as 51 clusters were found to be exclusive to healthy donors versus around 17 exclusive to patients. The T cell clusters were only ever defined in silico, so experimental validation of their functional role was still needed. In the comparison of secondary cytopenia with CLL, no cluster-lack signature showed up, apparently because the dominant lymphoma-associated repertoire masked the signature. Healthy donors had almost three times as many exclusive TRB clusters as active autoimmune hepatitis patients, a finding consistent with an autoimmunity-wide signature. The TRB repertoire shifts, including less even repertoires in secondary cytopenia and CLL, mostly reflected lymphoma bias and not autoimmunity.

TRB rearrangements were amplified by multiplex PCR using a touch-down protocol with TRB-A and TRB-B primer pools mixed in one tube. Two consecutive PCR reactions with Phusion HS II polymerase added Illumina adapters and sample indices to the amplicons. Amplicons were gel-purified with the NucleoSpin Gel and PCR Clean-up kit, then quantified by Qubit and quality-checked on an Agilent 2100 Bioanalyzer. Sequencing of the libraries was done on an Illumina MiSeq with paired-end, single-indexed, 600-cycle runs. Per the authors' processing: Alignment and assembly of TRB reads were performed with MiXCR version 2.1.12 and the default MiXCR reference library. A clone was defined by each unique CDR3 nucleotide sequence, and the analysis included only productive sequences with two or more reads. Repertoire diversity was assessed with alpha-parameterized diversity profiles (alpha 0 to 5), including the Shannon (alpha 1) and Simpson (alpha 2) indices, which were computed with an R script. Combinatorial TRB VJ usage was computed with the tcR package and compared between cohorts by principal component analysis with ade4. Using GLIPH, TCRbeta CDR3s were clustered on pairs of cohorts matched for age and read depth, and a Wilcoxon test was used to compare cluster frequencies. Once TCRdb had reprocessed the reads, it stored one entry per CDR3 protein sequence and supplied no DNA. The authors' filters were not applied to this entry. The sample table records 4,000 to 5,000 distinct CDR3 sequences. In total, the top ten clones hold 15% to 20% of the sample.

From cysteine to phenylalanine, the CDR3 is 13 amino acids long. There is no recorded DNA. Taken from the germline V gene, the CDR1 and CDR2 loops are SGHAT and FQNNGV. TRB amplification used about 250 ng of peripheral blood genomic DNA, some 38,000 genome equivalents, per sample. This clonotype qualifies as medium-sized (0.01 to 0.1%) by its frequency, with no count on file. Its recognized antigen is unknown. This receptor chain uses TRBV11-2 and TRBJ2-1; the D call from TCRdb, TRBD2, cannot be confirmed without DNA. The sample was peripheral blood. This sequence originates from a human donor with an autoimmune cytopenia or autoimmune hepatitis (not recorded which). CDR3 protein: CASSLDHLAEQFF.